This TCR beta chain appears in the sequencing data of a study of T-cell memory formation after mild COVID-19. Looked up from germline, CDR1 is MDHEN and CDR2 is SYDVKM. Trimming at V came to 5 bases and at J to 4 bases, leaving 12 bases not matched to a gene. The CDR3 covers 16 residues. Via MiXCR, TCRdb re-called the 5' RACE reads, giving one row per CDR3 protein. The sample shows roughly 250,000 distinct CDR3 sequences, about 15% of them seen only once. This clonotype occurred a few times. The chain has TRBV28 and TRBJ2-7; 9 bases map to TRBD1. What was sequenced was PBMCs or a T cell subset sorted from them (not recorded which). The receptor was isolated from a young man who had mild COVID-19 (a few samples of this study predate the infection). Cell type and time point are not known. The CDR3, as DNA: TGTGCCAGCAGTGGACAGGGGATGGACCCCCGTTACGAGCAGTACGTC. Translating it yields CASSGQGMDPRYEQYV.